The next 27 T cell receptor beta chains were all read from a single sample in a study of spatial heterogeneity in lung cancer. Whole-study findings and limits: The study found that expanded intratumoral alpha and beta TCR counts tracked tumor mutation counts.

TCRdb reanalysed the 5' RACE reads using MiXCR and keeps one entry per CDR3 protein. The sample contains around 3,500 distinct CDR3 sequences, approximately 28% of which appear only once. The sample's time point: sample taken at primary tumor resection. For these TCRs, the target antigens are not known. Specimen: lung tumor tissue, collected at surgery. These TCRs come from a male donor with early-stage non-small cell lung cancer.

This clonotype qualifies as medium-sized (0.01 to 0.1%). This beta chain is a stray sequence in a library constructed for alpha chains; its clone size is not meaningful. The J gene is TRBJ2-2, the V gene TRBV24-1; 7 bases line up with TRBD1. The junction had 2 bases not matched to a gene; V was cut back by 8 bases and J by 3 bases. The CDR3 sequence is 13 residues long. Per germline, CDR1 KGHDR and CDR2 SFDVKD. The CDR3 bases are TGTGCCACCATGACAGGGTACACCGGGGAGCTGTTTTTT. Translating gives CATMTGYTGELFF.

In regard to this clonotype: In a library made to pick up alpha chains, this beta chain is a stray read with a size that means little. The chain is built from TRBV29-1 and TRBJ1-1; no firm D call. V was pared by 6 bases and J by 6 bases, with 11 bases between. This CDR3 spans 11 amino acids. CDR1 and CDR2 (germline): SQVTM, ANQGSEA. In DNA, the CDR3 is TGCAGCGTATCGCCGGGCGCTGAAGCTTTCTTT. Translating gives CSVSPGAEAFF.

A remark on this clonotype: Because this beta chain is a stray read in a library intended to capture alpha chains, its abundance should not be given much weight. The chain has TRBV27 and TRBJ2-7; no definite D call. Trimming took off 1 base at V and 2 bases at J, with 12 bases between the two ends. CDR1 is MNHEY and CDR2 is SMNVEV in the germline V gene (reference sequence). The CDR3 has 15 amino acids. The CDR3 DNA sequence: TGTGCCAGCAGTTTATACAGCGTCAATACCTACGAGCAGTACTTC. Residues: CASSLYSVNTYEQYF.

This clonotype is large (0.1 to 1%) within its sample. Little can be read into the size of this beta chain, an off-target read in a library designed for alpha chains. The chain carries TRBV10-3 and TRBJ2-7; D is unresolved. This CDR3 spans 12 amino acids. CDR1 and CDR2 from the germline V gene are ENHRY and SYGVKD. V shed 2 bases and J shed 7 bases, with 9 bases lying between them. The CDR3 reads CAISERSLEQYF. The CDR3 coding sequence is TGTGCCATCAGTGAGAGGTCCTTGGAGCAGTACTTC.

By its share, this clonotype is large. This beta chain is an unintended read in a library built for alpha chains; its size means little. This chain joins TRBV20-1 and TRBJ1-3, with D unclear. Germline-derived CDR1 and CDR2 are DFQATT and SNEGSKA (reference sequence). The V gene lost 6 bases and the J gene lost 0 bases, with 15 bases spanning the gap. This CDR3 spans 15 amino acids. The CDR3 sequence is CSASGGSLSGNTIYF. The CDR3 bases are TGCAGTGCCTCTGGTGGCAGCCTCTCTGGAAACACCATATATTTT.

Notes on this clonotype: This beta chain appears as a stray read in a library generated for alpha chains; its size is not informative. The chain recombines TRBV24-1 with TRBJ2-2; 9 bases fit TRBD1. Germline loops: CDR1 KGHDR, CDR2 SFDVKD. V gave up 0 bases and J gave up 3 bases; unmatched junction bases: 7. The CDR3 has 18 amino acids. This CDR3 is CATSDLTDNRGHTGELFF. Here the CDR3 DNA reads TGTGCCACCAGTGATTTGACCGACAACAGGGGGCACACCGGGGAGCTGTTTTTT.

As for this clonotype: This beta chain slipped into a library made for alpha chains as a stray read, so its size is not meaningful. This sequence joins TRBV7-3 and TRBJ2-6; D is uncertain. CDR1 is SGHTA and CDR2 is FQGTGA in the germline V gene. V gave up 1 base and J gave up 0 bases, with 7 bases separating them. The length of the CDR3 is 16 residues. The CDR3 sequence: CASSLNGDSGANVLTF. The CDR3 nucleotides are TGTGCCAGCAGCTTAAATGGAGACTCTGGGGCCAACGTCCTGACTTTC.

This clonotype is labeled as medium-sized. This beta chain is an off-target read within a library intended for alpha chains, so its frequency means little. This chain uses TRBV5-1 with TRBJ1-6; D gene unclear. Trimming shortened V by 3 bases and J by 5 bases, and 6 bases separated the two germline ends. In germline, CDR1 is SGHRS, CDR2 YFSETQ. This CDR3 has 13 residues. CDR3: CASSWLDNSPLHF. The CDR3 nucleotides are TGCGCCAGCAGCTGGCTCGATAATTCACCCCTCCACTTT. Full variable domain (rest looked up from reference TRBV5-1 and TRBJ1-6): KAGVTQTPRYLIKTRGQQVTLSCSPISGHRSVSWYQQTPGQGLQFLFEYFSETQRNKGNFPGRFSGRQFSNSRSEMNVSTLELGDSALYLCASSWLDNSPLHFGNGTRLTVT.

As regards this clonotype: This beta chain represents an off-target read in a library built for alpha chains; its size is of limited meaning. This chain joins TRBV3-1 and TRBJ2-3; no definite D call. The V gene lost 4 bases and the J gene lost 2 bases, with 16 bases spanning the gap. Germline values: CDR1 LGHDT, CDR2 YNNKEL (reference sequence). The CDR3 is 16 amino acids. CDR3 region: CASSRSTWGTTDTQYF. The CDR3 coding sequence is TGTGCCAGCAGCCGCAGCACGTGGGGAACCACAGATACGCAGTATTTT.

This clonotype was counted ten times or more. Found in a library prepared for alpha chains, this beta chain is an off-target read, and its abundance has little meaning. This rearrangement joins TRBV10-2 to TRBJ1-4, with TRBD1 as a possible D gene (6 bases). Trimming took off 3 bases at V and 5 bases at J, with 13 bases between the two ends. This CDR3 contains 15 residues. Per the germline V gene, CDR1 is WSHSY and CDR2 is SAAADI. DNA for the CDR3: TGCGCCAGCAGTGATAGGGTCAGGGGAAATGAAAAACTGTTTTTT. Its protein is CASSDRVRGNEKLFF.

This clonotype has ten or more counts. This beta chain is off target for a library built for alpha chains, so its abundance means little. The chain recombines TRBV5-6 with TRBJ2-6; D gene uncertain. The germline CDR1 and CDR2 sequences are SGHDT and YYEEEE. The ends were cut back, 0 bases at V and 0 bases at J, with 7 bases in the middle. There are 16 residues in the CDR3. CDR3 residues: CASSLDTNSGANVLTF. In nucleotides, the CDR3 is TGTGCCAGCAGCTTGGACACGAACTCTGGGGCCAACGTCCTGACTTTC.

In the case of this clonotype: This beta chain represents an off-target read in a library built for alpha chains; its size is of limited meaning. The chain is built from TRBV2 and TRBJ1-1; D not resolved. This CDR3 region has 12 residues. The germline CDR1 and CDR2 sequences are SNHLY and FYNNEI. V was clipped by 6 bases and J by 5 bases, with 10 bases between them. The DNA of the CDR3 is TGTGCCAGCAGATTTAGAGGGACTGAAGCTTTCTTT. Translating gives CASRFRGTEAFF.

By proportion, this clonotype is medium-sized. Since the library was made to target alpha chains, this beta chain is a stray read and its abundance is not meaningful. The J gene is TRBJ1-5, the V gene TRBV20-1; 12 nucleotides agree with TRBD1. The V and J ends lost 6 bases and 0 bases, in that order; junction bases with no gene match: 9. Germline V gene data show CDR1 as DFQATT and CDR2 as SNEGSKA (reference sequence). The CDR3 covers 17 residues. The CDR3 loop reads CSAQPGTGGYSNQPQHF. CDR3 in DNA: TGCAGTGCGCAGCCCGGGACAGGGGGCTATAGCAATCAGCCCCAGCATTTT.

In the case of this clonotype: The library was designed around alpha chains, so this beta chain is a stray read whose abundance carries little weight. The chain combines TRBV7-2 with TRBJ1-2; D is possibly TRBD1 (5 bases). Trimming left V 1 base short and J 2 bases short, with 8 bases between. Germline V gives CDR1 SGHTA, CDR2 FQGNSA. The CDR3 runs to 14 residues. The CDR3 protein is CASSLGQRNYGYTF. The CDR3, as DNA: TGTGCCAGCAGCTTAGGACAGCGGAACTATGGCTACACCTTC.

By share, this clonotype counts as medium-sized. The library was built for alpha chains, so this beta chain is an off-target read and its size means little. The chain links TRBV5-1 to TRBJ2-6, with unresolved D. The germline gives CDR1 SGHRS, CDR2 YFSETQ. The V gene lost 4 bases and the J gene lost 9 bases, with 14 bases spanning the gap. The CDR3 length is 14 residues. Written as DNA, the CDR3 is TGCGCCAGCAGCCCGCCCTCCCCGGGCAACGTCCTGACTTTC. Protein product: CASSPPSPGNVLTF.

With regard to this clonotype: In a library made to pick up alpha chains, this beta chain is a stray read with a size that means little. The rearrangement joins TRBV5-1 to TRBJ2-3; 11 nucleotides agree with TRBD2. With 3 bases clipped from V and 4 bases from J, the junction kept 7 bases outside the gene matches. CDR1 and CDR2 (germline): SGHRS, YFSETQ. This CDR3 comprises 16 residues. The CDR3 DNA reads TGCGCCAGCAGCTCCACTAGCGGGAGTGTCGCAGATACGCAGTATTTT. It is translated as CASSSTSGSVADTQYF.

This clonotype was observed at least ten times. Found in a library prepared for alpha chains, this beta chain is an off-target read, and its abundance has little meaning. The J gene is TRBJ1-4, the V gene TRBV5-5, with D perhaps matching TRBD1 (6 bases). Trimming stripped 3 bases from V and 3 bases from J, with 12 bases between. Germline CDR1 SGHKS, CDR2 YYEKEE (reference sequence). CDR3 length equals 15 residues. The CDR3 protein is CASSSPGASNEKLFF. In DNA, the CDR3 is TGTGCCAGCAGCTCTCCAGGGGCCTCTAATGAAAAACTGTTTTTT.

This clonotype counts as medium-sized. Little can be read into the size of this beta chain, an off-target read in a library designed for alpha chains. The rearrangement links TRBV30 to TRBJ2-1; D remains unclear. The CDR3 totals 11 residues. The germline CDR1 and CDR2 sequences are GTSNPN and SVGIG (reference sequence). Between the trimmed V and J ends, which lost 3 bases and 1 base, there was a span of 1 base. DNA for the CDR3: TGTGCCTGGAGGTCCTACAATGAGCAGTTCTTC. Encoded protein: CAWRSYNEQFF.

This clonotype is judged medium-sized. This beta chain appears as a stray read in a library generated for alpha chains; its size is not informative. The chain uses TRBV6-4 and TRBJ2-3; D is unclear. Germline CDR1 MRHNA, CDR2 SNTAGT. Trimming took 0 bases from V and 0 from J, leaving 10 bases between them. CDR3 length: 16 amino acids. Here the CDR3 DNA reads TGTGCCAGCAGTGACTCAGGATTTACTAGCACAGATACGCAGTATTTT. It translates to CASSDSGFTSTDTQYF.

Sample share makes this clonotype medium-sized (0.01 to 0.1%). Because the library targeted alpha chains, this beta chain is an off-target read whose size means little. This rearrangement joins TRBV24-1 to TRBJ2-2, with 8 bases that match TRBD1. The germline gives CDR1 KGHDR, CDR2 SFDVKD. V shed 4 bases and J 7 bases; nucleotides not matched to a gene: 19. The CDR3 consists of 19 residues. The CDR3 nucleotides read TGTGCCACCAGTGACCCCCCTCTTGGACAGGGCGGGCGAGGCGGGGAGCTGTTTTTT. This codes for CATSDPPLGQGGRGGELFF.

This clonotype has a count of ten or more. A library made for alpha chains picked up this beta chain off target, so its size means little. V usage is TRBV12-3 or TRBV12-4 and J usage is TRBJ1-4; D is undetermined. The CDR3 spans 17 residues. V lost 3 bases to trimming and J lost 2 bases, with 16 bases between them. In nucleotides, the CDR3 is TGTGCCAGCAGTTTCGTTGGCGGCATCGAGACTAATGAAAAACTGTTTTTT. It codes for CASSFVGGIETNEKLFF.

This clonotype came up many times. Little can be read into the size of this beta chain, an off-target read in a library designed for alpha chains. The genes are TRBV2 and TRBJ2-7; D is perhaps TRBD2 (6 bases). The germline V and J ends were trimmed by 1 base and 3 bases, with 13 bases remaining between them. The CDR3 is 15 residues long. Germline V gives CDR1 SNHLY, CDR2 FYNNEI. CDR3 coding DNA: TGTGCCAGCAGTGAAGGAGCGGGTCGATACTACGAGCAGTACTTC. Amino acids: CASSEGAGRYYEQYF.

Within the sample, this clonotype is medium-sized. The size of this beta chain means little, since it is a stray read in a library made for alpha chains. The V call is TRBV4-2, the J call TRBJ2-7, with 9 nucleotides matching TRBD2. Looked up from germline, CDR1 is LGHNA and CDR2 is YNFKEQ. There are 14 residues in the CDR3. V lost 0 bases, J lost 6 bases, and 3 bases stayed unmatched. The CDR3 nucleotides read TGTGCCAGCAGCCAAGAGCGGGAGGGCCCCGAGCAGTACTTC. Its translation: CASSQEREGPEQYF.

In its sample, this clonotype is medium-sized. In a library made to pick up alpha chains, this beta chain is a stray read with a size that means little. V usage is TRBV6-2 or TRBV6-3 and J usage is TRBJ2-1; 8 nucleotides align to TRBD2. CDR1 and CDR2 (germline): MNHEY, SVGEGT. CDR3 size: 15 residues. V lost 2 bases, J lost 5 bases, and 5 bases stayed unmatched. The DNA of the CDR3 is TGTGCCAGCAGTTACCGGACTAGCAAGCACAATGAGCAGTTCTTC. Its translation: CASSYRTSKHNEQFF.

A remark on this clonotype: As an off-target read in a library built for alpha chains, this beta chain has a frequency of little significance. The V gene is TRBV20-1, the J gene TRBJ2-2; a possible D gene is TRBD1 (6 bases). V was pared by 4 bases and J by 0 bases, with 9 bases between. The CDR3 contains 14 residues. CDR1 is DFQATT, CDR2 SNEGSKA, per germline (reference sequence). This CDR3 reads CSATDSPNTGELFF. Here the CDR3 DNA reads TGCAGTGCTACGGACAGCCCGAACACCGGGGAGCTGTTTTTT.

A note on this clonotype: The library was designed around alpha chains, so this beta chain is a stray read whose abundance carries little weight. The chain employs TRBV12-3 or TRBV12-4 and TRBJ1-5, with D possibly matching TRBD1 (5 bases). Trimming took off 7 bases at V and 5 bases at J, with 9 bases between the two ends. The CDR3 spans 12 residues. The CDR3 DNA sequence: TGTGCCAGCAATAGGGACGATCAGCCCCAGCATTTT. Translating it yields CASNRDDQPQHF.

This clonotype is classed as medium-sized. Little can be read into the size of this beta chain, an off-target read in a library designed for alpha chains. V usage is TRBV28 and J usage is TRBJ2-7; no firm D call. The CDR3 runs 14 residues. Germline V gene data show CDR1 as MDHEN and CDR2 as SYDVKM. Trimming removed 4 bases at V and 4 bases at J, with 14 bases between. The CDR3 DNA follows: TGTGCCAGCAGTTCGTTAGGACGAAATTACGAGCAGTACGTC. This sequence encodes CASSSLGRNYEQYV.